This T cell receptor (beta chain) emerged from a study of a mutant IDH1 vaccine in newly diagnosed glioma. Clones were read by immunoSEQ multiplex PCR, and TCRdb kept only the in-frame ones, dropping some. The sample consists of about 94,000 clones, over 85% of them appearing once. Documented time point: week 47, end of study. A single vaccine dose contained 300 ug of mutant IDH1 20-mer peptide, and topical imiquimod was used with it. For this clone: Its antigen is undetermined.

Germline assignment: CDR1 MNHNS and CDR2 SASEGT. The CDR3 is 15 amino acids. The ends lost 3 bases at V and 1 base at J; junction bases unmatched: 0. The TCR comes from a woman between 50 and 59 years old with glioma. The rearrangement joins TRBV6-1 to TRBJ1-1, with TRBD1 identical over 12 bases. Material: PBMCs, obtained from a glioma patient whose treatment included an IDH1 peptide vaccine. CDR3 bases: TGTGCCAGCAGTGAGGGACAGGGGGCGAACACTGAAGCTTTCTTT. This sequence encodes CASSEGQGANTEAFF.